This TCR beta chain was recovered during a study of CD8+CD57+ T cells in acquired aplastic anemia. The V gene end was trimmed by 4 bases and the J gene end by 3 bases; junction bases not matched to a gene: 7. This CDR3 is 15 amino acids long. Germline values: CDR1 SGHNT, CDR2 YYREEE (reference sequence). The authors sequenced patients whose flow cytometry had shown CD8+CD57+ cell expansion. Genomic DNA served as template for TCR beta VDJ and CDR3 profiling. Via MiXCR, TCRdb re-called the reads, giving one row per CDR3 protein. Of 210,000 or so distinct CDR3 sequences in the sample, about half are singletons; the top ten hold about 20%. This clonotype was observed a handful of times.

The chain uses TRBV5-4 and TRBJ1-2, with 9 bases identical to TRBD1. The sequence came from a human donor with aplastic anemia. Sequencing used sorted CD4+, CD8+, or CD8+CD57+ T cells (not recorded which) from PBMCs. CDR3 amino acids: CASSVDRGFDYGYTF. DNA of the CDR3: TGTGCCAGCAGCGTGGACAGGGGTTTCGACTATGGCTACACCTTC.